The clone carrying this TCR beta chain was observed many times. Its antigen remains unidentified. The data are from a study of CD8 T cells in ankylosing spondylitis. Researchers built TCR beta libraries using quantitative 5'-RACE with molecular barcodes. TCRdb called the 5' RACE reads again in MiXCR, with one record for every CDR3 protein. The profile shows tens of thousands of distinct CDR3 sequences, 27% of them singletons. V was clipped by 1 base and J by 6 bases, with 17 bases between them. This CDR3 is built from 16 residues. Germline values: CDR1 LNHNV, CDR2 YYDKDF (reference sequence). Study-wide results and caveats: Before this, some motif variants had been reported in reactive arthritis synovial fluid and blood. Typical of ankylosing spondylitis blood, it appeared, was a TCR beta motif of roughly eight highly homologous variants. Clones linked to disease, bearing a CD8+ phenotype, were relatively rare in peripheral blood.

The receptor comes from a male donor with ankylosing spondylitis or in good health (not recorded which). Material: blood, either unsorted or a sorted T cell fraction (not recorded which). The chain is built from TRBV15 and TRBJ2-3; TRBD2 might be the D (6 bases). CDR3 nucleotides: TGTGCCACCAGCAGAGGGGAGACTAGAGGACGGGATACGCAGTATTTT. It yields the protein CATSRGETRGRDTQYF.